This T cell receptor beta chain was obtained from a study of T cell repertoires in cytomegalovirus infection. Study-level results: Ex vivo responses were dominated by HLA-C-restricted CMV-specific TCR beta clonotypes.

In TCRdb, the reads were re-called with MiXCR into one record per CDR3 protein. The table lists some 220,000 distinct CDR3 sequences, 10% to 15% of them singletons, with around 1.6% in the top ten. This clonotype was counted many times. Its antigen remains unidentified. The V and J ends lost 3 bases and 5 bases, in that order; junction bases with no gene match: 5. The CDR3 is 14 amino acids. CDR1 and CDR2 from the germline V gene are SGHTA and FQGNSA. This TCR was recovered from a human donor in good health (CMV status not recorded). Some clones in this sample may be carry-over from other donors' samples. The V and J genes are TRBV7-2 and TRBJ1-1; 8 nucleotides align to TRBD1. Sequenced: PBMCs. The CDR3 region has the DNA TGTGCCAGCAGCTTGACAGGGGATTTGACTGAAGCTTTCTTT. It encodes CASSLTGDLTEAFF.